The 19 T cell receptor beta chains given below trace back to one sample, sequenced in a study of blood T cell repertoires in COVID-19. Profiling relied on immunoSEQ multiplex PCR, and the TCRdb table lists in-frame clones only, not all of them. This repertoire shows roughly 200,000 clones, about 85% found once; its top ten account for 8% to 11%. The sequencing input was peripheral blood. Receptor source: a woman at least 80 years old with COVID-19, enrolled during active disease.

This clone has a single count. The chain has TRBV27 and TRBJ1-6, with D tentatively TRBD1 (5 bases). CDR3 length: 18 residues. V gave up 4 bases and J gave up 0 bases, with 16 bases separating them. Germline V lookup: CDR1 MNHEY, CDR2 SMNVEV (reference sequence). CDR3: CASSYRQGIRSYNSPLHF. CDR3 sequence (DNA): TGTGCCAGCAGTTATCGGCAGGGCATCCGCTCCTATAATTCACCCCTCCACTTT.

This clone was counted a few times. At the DNA level, this CDR3 is encoded by other sequences in the same sample as well. The genes are TRBV9 and TRBJ2-5, with 7 bases identical to TRBD1. V gave up 3 bases and J gave up 1 base; unmatched junction bases: 0. From germline, CDR1 is SGDLS and CDR2 YYNGEE. The CDR3 spans 13 residues. This CDR3 is CASSDRGQETQYF. CDR3 coding DNA: TGTGCCAGCAGCGACAGGGGCCAAGAGACCCAGTACTTC.

This clone was observed a single time. Other DNA sequences from this sample encode an identical CDR3 as well. This rearrangement joins TRBV28 to TRBJ1-2; tentatively, D is TRBD1 (6 bases). The CDR3 contains 12 residues. Between the trimmed V and J ends, which lost 5 bases and 4 bases, there was a span of 8 bases. Germline CDR1 reads MDHEN; CDR2 reads SYDVKM. The CDR3 region has the DNA TGTGCCAGCAGTGCGGACAGCTATGGCTACACCTTC. Translated, it gives CASSADSYGYTF.

The V call is TRBV9, the J call TRBJ2-6; D uncertain. The CDR3 totals 17 residues. The V end lost 0 bases, the J end lost 0 bases, and 10 bases lay between the germline ends. Germline V gene sequence: CDR1 SGDLS, CDR2 YYNGEE. This CDR3 reads CASSVGRDFSGANVLTF. The CDR3 bases are TGTGCCAGCAGCGTAGGTCGAGACTTCTCTGGGGCCAACGTCCTGACTTTC.

This chain joins TRBV2 and TRBJ2-2; 13 nucleotides match TRBD2. This CDR3 is 15 amino acids long. V shed 4 bases, J shed 8 bases, and the junction held 4 bases outside the gene matches. In germline, CDR1 is SNHLY, CDR2 FYNNEI. The CDR3 nucleotides read TGTGCCAGCAGTGTACTAGCGGGGGGGCCTGGGGAGCTGTTTTTT. Its protein product is CASSVLAGGPGELFF. Using reference TRBV2 and TRBJ2-2 for the parts outside the CDR3, the full variable domain is EPEVTQTPSHQVTQMGQEVILRCVPISNHLYFYWYRQILGQKVEFLVSFYNNEISEKSEIFDDQFSVERPDGSNFTLKIRSTKLEDSAMYFCASSVLAGGPGELFFGEGSRLTVL.

This clone occurred a few times. For the CDR3, the DNA is TGTGCCAGCAGCCAATATGGGAGCGGGAGCACCGGGGAGCTGTTTTTT. This translates into CASSQYGSGSTGELFF. This chain uses TRBV3-1 (or the pseudogene TRBV3-2) with TRBJ2-2; TRBD2 aligns across 8 bases. The V and J ends lost 2 bases and 4 bases, in that order; junction bases with no gene match: 6. The CDR3 extends over 16 amino acids. CDR1 is LGHDT, CDR2 YNNKEL, per germline (reference sequence).

This clone was found a few times. J is TRBJ1-6 and V is TRBV4-2; D perhaps matches TRBD1 (6 bases). The CDR3 is 15 amino acids. Germline V lookup: CDR1 LGHNA, CDR2 YNFKEQ. Trimming removed 0 bases from V and 5 bases from J, with 8 bases in between. CDR3 in amino acids: CASSQDTGNNSPLHF. The CDR3, as DNA: TGTGCCAGCAGCCAAGATACAGGGAATAATTCACCCCTCCACTTT.

Only a few counts were recorded for this clone. J is TRBJ1-2 and V is TRBV6-5; TRBD1 matches 9 bases. The CDR3 has 13 residues. Germline CDR1 and CDR2: MNHEY and SVGAGI. J was trimmed by 8 bases and V by 6 bases; bases with no gene match: 7. Here the CDR3 DNA reads TGTGCCAGCAGAGGGACAGGGATCTCGGGCTACACCTTC. Its translation: CASRGTGISGYTF.

The V call is TRBV24-1, the J call TRBJ1-2; 8 nucleotides align to TRBD1. CDR1 is KGHDR and CDR2 is SFDVKD in the germline V gene. Trimming removed 0 bases from V and 8 bases from J; junction bases left unmatched: 4. The length of the CDR3 is 14 residues. CDR3 in DNA: TGTGCCACCAGTGATTTGAACAGGGGGAGGGGCTACACCTTC. Its translation is CATSDLNRGRGYTF.

On this clone: This same CDR3 is encoded by further DNA sequences in the sample. The CDR3 DNA reads as TGTGCCTGGAGTGTACAGGTGAACACTGAAGCTTTCTTT. Protein product: CAWSVQVNTEAFF. This chain joins TRBV30 and TRBJ1-1; the D gene is possibly TRBD1 (5 bases). Looked up from germline, CDR1 is GTSNPN and CDR2 is SVGIG (reference sequence). The CDR3 spans 13 residues. The ends were cut back, 0 bases at V and 0 bases at J, with 5 bases in the middle.

CDR3 loop: CASSQGVVGAGGRYEQYF. Written as DNA, the CDR3 is TGCGCCAGCAGCCAAGGGGTTGTGGGAGCGGGGGGTAGATACGAGCAGTACTTC. This chain links TRBV4-1 with TRBJ2-7; 9 bases match TRBD2. Germline V gene data show CDR1 as MGHRA and CDR2 as YSYEKL. V shed 1 base and J 4 bases; nucleotides not matched to a gene: 14. CDR3 length: 18 amino acids.

The rearrangement joins TRBV6-5 to TRBJ1-4, with D possibly TRBD1 on 5 matching bases. The CDR3 consists of 14 residues. CDR1 and CDR2 from the germline V gene are MNHEY and SVGAGI. Trimming pared 0 bases from V and 8 bases from J, leaving 10 bases between. The CDR3 DNA is TGTGCCAGCAGTTACTCAAGGCGGGGGGAAAAACTGTTTTTT. Its translation: CASSYSRRGEKLFF.

Only one count was recorded for this clone. J is TRBJ2-5 and V is TRBV5-8, with 9 bases matching TRBD1. Trimming cost V 0 bases and J 4 bases; bases outside gene matches: 7. Looked up from germline, CDR1 is SGHTS and CDR2 is YDEGEE. The CDR3 has 16 amino acids. The CDR3 sequence: CASSLGRDRVRETQYF. The CDR3 DNA sequence: TGTGCCAGCAGCTTGGGGAGGGACAGGGTACGAGAGACCCAGTACTTC.

The rearrangement joins TRBV30 to TRBJ1-1; 7 bases fit TRBD1. Unmatched junction bases numbered 3, after V lost 5 bases and J lost 0 bases. This CDR3 has 13 residues. In germline, CDR1 is GTSNPN, CDR2 SVGIG (reference sequence). CDR3 protein: CAWGDRMNTEAFF. In DNA form, the CDR3 reads TGTGCCTGGGGGGACAGAATGAACACTGAAGCTTTCTTT.

CDR3: CASSQDRTTLGSEKLFF. As DNA, the CDR3 is TGCGCCAGCAGCCAAGATCGAACGACATTAGGGAGCGAAAAACTGTTTTTT. The chain links TRBV4-1 to TRBJ1-4; unclear D gene. The ends were cut back, 0 bases at V and 8 bases at J, with 19 bases in the middle. Germline CDR1 MGHRA, CDR2 YSYEKL. The CDR3 runs to 17 residues.

V usage is TRBV4-1 and J usage is TRBJ2-1; 11 nucleotides align to TRBD1. Germline-derived CDR1 and CDR2 are MGHRA and YSYEKL. V shed 2 bases and J 7 bases; nucleotides not matched to a gene: 4. The CDR3 is 15 residues long. DNA for the CDR3: TGCGCCAGCAGCCAACCCGGGACAGGGGGTAATGAGCAGTTCTTC. Protein sequence: CASSQPGTGGNEQFF.

V gene TRBV5-1 combines with J gene TRBJ2-6; D is unresolved. Trimming pared 1 base from V and 0 bases from J, leaving 11 bases between. CDR1 is SGHRS, CDR2 YFSETQ, per germline. The CDR3 covers 17 residues. The CDR3 reads CASSLLAAISGANVLTF. The CDR3 DNA follows: TGCGCCAGCAGCTTGTTAGCAGCGATCTCTGGGGCCAACGTCCTGACTTTC. The full variable domain, its missing parts supplied by reference TRBV5-1 and TRBJ2-6, is KAGVTQTPRYLIKTRGQQVTLSCSPISGHRSVSWYQQTPGQGLQFLFEYFSETQRNKGNFPGRFSGRQFSNSRSEMNVSTLELGDSALYLCASSLLAAISGANVLTFGAGSRLTVL.

CDR3 in DNA: TGTGCCAGCAGGGCAGGGTTGGAGACCCAGTACTTC. This codes for CASRAGLETQYF. The chain has TRBV28 and TRBJ2-5; possible D gene TRBD1, 5 bases. With 6 bases removed from V and 5 bases from J, the gap between germline ends came to 10 bases. CDR1 and CDR2 (germline): MDHEN, SYDVKM. The CDR3 totals 12 residues.

The rearrangement uses TRBV29-1 and TRBJ2-1; D ambiguous. From germline, CDR1 is SQVTM and CDR2 ANQGSEA. Between the trimmed V and J ends, which lost 6 bases and 1 base, there was a span of 13 bases. This CDR3 is built from 14 residues. The CDR3 bases are TGCAGCGTGCATACCCCCGGGTCCTACAATGAGCAGTTCTTC. The encoded protein is CSVHTPGSYNEQFF.